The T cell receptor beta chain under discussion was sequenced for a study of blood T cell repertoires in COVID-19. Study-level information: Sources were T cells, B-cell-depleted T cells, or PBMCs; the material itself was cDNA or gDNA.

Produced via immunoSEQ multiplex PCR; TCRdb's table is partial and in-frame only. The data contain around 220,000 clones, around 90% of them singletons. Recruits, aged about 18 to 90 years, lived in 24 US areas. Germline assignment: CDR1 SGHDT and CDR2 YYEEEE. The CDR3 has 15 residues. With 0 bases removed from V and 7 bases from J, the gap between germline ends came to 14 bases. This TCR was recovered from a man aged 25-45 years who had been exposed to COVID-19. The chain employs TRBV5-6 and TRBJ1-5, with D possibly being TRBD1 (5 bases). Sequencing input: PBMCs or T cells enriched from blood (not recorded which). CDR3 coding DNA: TGTGCCAGCAGCTTGGGCCCAGGGCAGGAGCAGCCCCAGCATTTT. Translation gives CASSLGPGQEQPQHF. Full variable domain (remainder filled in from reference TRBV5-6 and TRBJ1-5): DAGVTQSPTHLIKTRGQQVTLRCSPKSGHDTVSWYQQALGQGPQFIFQYYEEEERQRGNFPDRFSGHQFPNYSSELNVNALLLGDSALYLCASSLGPGQEQPQHFGDGTRLSIL.